The 15 T cell receptor beta chains listed next were all sequenced from one sample in a study of T cell responses to AZD1222 COVID-19 vaccine. Assay: immunoSEQ multiplex PCR; the TCRdb copy retains only in-frame clones and omits some. Of roughly 51,000 clones in the sample, 89% are singletons; the top ten hold roughly 15%. This material consisted of peripheral blood, taken 28 days after the second AZD1222 dose. The receptors were sampled from an adult who received the AZD1222 COVID-19 vaccine.

This clone showed up just a few times. This chain uses TRBV2 with TRBJ2-1; TRBD2 matches at 13 bases. Trimming cost V 6 bases and J 7 bases; bases outside gene matches: 6. The CDR3 extends over 15 amino acids. Germline-derived CDR1 and CDR2 are SNHLY and FYNNEI. The DNA for the CDR3 is TGTGCCAGCAGGCCCGGGACTAGCGGGACGAATGAGCAGTTCTTC. It translates to CASRPGTSGTNEQFF.

The rearrangement links TRBV3-1 (or the pseudogene TRBV3-2) to TRBJ1-2; D is uncertain. Germline values: CDR1 LGHDT, CDR2 YNNKEL (reference sequence). This CDR3 spans 15 amino acids. V lost 0 bases and J 8 bases, leaving 16 bases between the germline ends. The CDR3 DNA reads TGTGCCAGCAGCCAAGATTATGGGTCCCTTCGGGGCTACACCTTC. Residues: CASSQDYGSLRGYTF.

This chain connects TRBV12-3 or TRBV12-4 to TRBJ2-1; no definite D call. This CDR3 is built from 12 residues. The V end was cut by 7 bases, the J end by 8 bases, with 12 bases between. DNA of the CDR3: TGTGCCAGCAACGGCGTCTGGGATGAGCAGTTCTTC. Protein product: CASNGVWDEQFF.

Only a few counts were recorded for this clone. V gene TRBV29-1 combines with J gene TRBJ2-5; no clear D. Germline loops: CDR1 SQVTM, CDR2 ANQGSEA. V lost 7 bases and J 1 base, leaving 10 bases between the germline ends. This CDR3 spans 12 amino acids. The CDR3 here is CSAQLGQETQYF. Written as DNA, the CDR3 is TGCAGCGCCCAGCTGGGCCAAGAGACCCAGTACTTC.

J is TRBJ2-7 and V is TRBV4-1; D is possibly TRBD1 or TRBD2 (5 bases each). V lost 2 bases and J lost 6, with 20 bases in between. This CDR3 is 16 amino acids long. Germline loops: CDR1 MGHRA, CDR2 YSYEKL. CDR3 nucleotides: TGCGCCAGCAGCCAATGGGGACGGCGAGCTCAGGGCGAGCAGTACTTC. Its protein is CASSQWGRRAQGEQYF.

This clone appeared once. The CDR3 DNA sequence: TGTGCCAGCAGTTTCCGGGGGGGCACTGAAAAACTGTTTTTT. The encoded protein is CASSFRGGTEKLFF. This sequence joins TRBV27 and TRBJ1-4; weak D call: TRBD1 (6 bases). Trimming shortened V by 3 bases and J by 7 bases, and 12 bases separated the two germline ends. This CDR3 region has 14 residues. The germline V gene encodes CDR1 MNHEY and CDR2 SMNVEV (reference sequence).

The chain recombines TRBV5-1 with TRBJ1-2, with a weak D call TRBD1 (6 bases). The CDR3 covers 12 residues. Germline assignment: CDR1 SGHRS and CDR2 YFSETQ. The V and J ends lost 0 bases and 9 bases respectively, with 9 bases between them. This CDR3 reads CASSLGQGSYTF. The CDR3, as DNA: TGCGCCAGCAGCTTGGGCCAGGGGAGCTACACCTTC.

The chain employs TRBV19 and TRBJ2-5; a weak D match, TRBD2 (6 bases). Germline V CDR1 and CDR2: LNHDA, SQIVND (reference sequence). The CDR3 has 15 amino acids. V lost 3 bases and J lost 1, with 12 bases in between. CDR3 residues: CASSMAPGSQETQYF. In nucleotides, the CDR3 is TGTGCCAGTAGTATGGCCCCCGGGAGCCAAGAGACCCAGTACTTC.

The chain recombines TRBV18 with TRBJ1-5; D perhaps matches TRBD1 (5 bases). This CDR3 contains 15 residues. V was pared by 1 base and J by 3 bases, with 10 bases between. Germline V gives CDR1 KGHSH, CDR2 LQKENI. CDR3 nucleotides: TGTGCCAGCTCACCACTTGGGGGGGACAATCAGCCCCAGCATTTT. Translation gives CASSPLGGDNQPQHF.

This chain links TRBV10-3 with TRBJ1-3, with a tentative D call TRBD1 (6 bases). The CDR3 consists of 14 residues. CDR1 is ENHRY, CDR2 SYGVKD, per germline. The V and J ends lost 0 bases and 5 bases respectively, with 8 bases between them. The CDR3 is CAISESTGRNTIYF. Here the CDR3 DNA reads TGTGCCATCAGTGAGTCGACAGGTAGAAACACCATATATTTT.

The rearrangement joins TRBV12-3 or TRBV12-4 to TRBJ2-7; the match to TRBD1 covers 7 bases. The CDR3 totals 13 residues. V lost 6 bases, J lost 2 bases, and 4 bases stayed unmatched. CDR3 bases: TGTGCCAGCAGGTCAGGGGGAACCTACGAGCAGTACTTC. Protein product: CASRSGGTYEQYF.

This CDR3 is CASSQGLAGAFSRTGELFF. In nucleotides, the CDR3 is TGTGCCAGCAGTCAGGGACTAGCGGGAGCGTTCAGCAGGACCGGGGAGCTGTTTTTT. The chain combines TRBV5-8 with TRBJ2-2; 14 nucleotides line up with TRBD2. This CDR3 is built from 19 residues. Germline V lookup: CDR1 SGHTS, CDR2 YDEGEE. V was pared by 5 bases and J by 5 bases, with 14 bases of the junction left unmatched.

The gene calls are TRBV3-1 (or the pseudogene TRBV3-2) and TRBJ1-3, with 8 nucleotides matching TRBD1. Germline CDR1 LGHDT, CDR2 YNNKEL (reference sequence). The CDR3 is made up of 15 amino acids. The V segment lost 5 bases and the J segment 4 bases; nucleotides outside the gene matches: 7. CDR3 DNA: TGTGCCAGCAGCGCAAGGGGGACAGGCGGAAACACCATATATTTT. It is translated as CASSARGTGGNTIYF.

This clone showed up just once. The chain combines TRBV2 with TRBJ2-1; D ambiguous. The CDR3 runs 15 residues. CDR1 SNHLY and CDR2 FYNNEI come from the germline V gene. V was trimmed by 6 bases and J by 0 bases, leaving 12 bases between them. CDR3 DNA: TGTGCCAGCAGCCCCTCAACGAACTCCTACAATGAGCAGTTCTTC. As protein: CASSPSTNSYNEQFF. Full variable domain (rest looked up from reference TRBV2 and TRBJ2-1): EPEVTQTPSHQVTQMGQEVILRCVPISNHLYFYWYRQILGQKVEFLVSFYNNEISEKSEIFDDQFSVERPDGSNFTLKIRSTKLEDSAMYFCASSPSTNSYNEQFFGPGTRLTVL.

This chain joins TRBV28 and TRBJ2-7; the D is unclear. The germline V gene encodes CDR1 MDHEN and CDR2 SYDVKM. Deletions cut 5 bases from V and 3 bases from J, with 17 bases between. The CDR3 spans 15 residues. Here the CDR3 DNA reads TGTGCCAGCAGTCAGATTGGACGGTCTCACTACGAGCAGTACTTC. Protein product: CASSQIGRSHYEQYF.